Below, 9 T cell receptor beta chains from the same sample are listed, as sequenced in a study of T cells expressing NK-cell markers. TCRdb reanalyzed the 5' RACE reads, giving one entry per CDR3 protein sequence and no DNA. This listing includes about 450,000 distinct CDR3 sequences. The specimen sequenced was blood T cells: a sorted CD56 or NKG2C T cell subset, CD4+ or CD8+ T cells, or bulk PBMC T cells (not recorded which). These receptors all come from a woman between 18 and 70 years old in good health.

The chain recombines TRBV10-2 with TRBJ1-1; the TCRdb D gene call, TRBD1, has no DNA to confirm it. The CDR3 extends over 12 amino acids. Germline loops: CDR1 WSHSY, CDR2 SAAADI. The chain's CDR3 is CASSTGDTEAFF.

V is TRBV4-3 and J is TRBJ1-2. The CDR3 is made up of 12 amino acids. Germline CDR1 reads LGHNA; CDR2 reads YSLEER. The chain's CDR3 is CASSQEDYGYTF.

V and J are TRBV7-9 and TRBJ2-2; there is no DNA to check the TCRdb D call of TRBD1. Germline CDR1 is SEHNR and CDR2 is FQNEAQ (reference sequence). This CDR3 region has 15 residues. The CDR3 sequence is CASSFGKGNTGELFF.

This CDR3 reads CSARDIRGVYNEQFF. J is TRBJ2-1 and V is TRBV20-1; TCRdb indicates TRBD1, and absent DNA this call remains unverified. The germline V gene encodes CDR1 DFQATT and CDR2 SNEGSKA (reference sequence). The CDR3 is made up of 15 amino acids.

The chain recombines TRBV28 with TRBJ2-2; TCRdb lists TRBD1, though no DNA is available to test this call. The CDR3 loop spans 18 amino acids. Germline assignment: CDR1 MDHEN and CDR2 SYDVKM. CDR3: CASSFPGGGTPNTGELFF.

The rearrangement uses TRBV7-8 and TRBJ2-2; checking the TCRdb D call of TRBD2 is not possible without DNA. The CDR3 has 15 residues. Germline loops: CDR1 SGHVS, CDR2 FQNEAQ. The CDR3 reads CASGKTSANTGELFF.

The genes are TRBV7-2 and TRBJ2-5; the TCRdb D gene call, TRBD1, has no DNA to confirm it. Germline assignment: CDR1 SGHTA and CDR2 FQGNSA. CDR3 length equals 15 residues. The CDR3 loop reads CASSLGGAEGETQYF.

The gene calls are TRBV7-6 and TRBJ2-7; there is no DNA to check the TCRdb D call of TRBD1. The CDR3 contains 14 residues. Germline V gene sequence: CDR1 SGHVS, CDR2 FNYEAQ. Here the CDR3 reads CASSFGGASYEQYF.

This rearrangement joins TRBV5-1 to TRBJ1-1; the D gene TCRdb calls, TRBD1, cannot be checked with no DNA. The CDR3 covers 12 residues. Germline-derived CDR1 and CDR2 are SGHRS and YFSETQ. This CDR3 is CASSTGQYEAFF.